These 11 T cell receptor beta chains originate from one sample sequenced in a study of cytomegalovirus exposure and HLA in healthy donors. 13 Jbeta primers and 60 Vbeta primers were used for the PCR. The protocol was immunoSEQ multiplex PCR, while the TCRdb copy is restricted to in-frame clones and leaves out a portion. The data hold 250,000 to 350,000 clones, with 80% observed a single time. Material: PBMCs. The receptors here all came from a girl aged 2-10 years in good health and CMV-seronegative.

For this clone: At one end the junction does not follow the germline gene, possibly because of a read error. V gene TRBV9 combines with J gene TRBJ1-2; 9 nucleotides match TRBD1. Per the germline V gene, CDR1 is SGDLS and CDR2 is YYNGEE. The CDR3 has 11 amino acids. This chain's CDR3 is CASGGTGNLAF. The CDR3 nucleotides are TGTGCCAGCGGTGGGACAGGGAACCTAGCCTTC. The full variable domain, completed using reference TRBV9 and TRBJ1-2, is DSGVTQTPKHLITATGQRVTLRCSPRSGDLSVYWYQQSLDQGLQFLIQYYNGEERAKGNILERFSAQQFPDLHSELNLSSLELGDSALYFCASGGTGNLAFGSGTRLTVV.

The chain joins TRBV28 to TRBJ1-3; D unresolved. The CDR3 is 16 amino acids. CDR1 and CDR2 from the germline V gene are MDHEN and SYDVKM. V was shortened by 2 bases and J by 0 bases, with 11 bases between the two germline ends. The CDR3 is CASSLDFFSSGNTIYF. In DNA, the CDR3 is TGTGCCAGCAGTTTAGACTTCTTCAGCTCTGGAAACACCATATATTTT.

The chain combines TRBV5-1 with TRBJ1-4, with a weak D call TRBD1 (6 bases). The V gene lost 4 bases and the J gene lost 7 bases, with 14 bases spanning the gap. CDR3 length: 14 residues. Germline CDR1 reads SGHRS; CDR2 reads YFSETQ. The CDR3 protein is CASSRDRRIEKLFF. CDR3 bases: TGCGCCAGCAGCCGCGACAGGCGTATTGAAAAACTGTTTTTT.

The rearrangement uses TRBV6-6 and TRBJ2-2; 7 nucleotides align to TRBD1. The V gene's germline CDR1 is MNHNY and CDR2 SVGAGI (reference sequence). This CDR3 is 12 amino acids long. V shed 6 bases, J shed 7 bases, and the junction held 2 bases outside the gene matches. The DNA of the CDR3 is TGTGCCAGCAGGACAGGGATCGGGGAGCTGTTTTTT. It translates to CASRTGIGELFF.

The V gene is TRBV27, the J gene TRBJ2-1; possible D gene TRBD2, 5 bases. Trimming removed 2 bases at V and 7 bases at J, with 6 bases between. CDR3 size: 12 residues. The V gene's germline CDR1 is MNHEY and CDR2 SMNVEV (reference sequence). In DNA form, the CDR3 reads TGTGCCAGCAGTTTAACGGGGAATGAGCAGTTCTTC. This gives the protein CASSLTGNEQFF.

The J gene is TRBJ2-7, the V gene TRBV27; 10 nucleotides agree with TRBD1. The junction had 1 base not matched to a gene; V was cut back by 4 bases and J by 1 base. Germline CDR1 is MNHEY and CDR2 is SMNVEV (reference sequence). This CDR3 comprises 14 residues. The CDR3 here is CASSSDRGSYEQYF. The DNA for the CDR3 is TGTGCCAGCAGTTCGGACAGGGGGTCCTACGAGCAGTACTTC.

The chain recombines TRBV5-4 with TRBJ2-7; 7 nucleotides match TRBD2. The V segment lost 3 bases and the J segment 7 bases; nucleotides outside the gene matches: 7. The CDR3 covers 13 residues. Germline V gene data show CDR1 as SGHNT and CDR2 as YYREEE (reference sequence). Here the CDR3 reads CASSWGTIREQYF. The CDR3 DNA reads as TGTGCCAGCAGCTGGGGGACTATCAGGGAGCAGTACTTC.

This chain connects TRBV5-1 to TRBJ1-4; D remains unclear. The germline CDR1 and CDR2 sequences are SGHRS and YFSETQ. The CDR3 sequence is 15 residues long. The ends were cut back, 2 bases at V and 5 bases at J, with 13 bases in the middle. The CDR3 DNA follows: TGCGCCAGCAGCTTAGACCCCGGGAGAAATGAAAAACTGTTTTTT. Translated: CASSLDPGRNEKLFF.

The rearrangement links TRBV4-1 to TRBJ2-1; TRBD2 aligns across 10 bases. CDR1 and CDR2 from the germline V gene are MGHRA and YSYEKL. The CDR3 contains 19 residues. J was trimmed by 0 bases and V by 0 bases; bases with no gene match: 8. The CDR3 DNA reads TGCGCCAGCAGCCAAGATCGGCTAGCGGGGGAAAGCTCCTACAATGAGCAGTTCTTC. This encodes CASSQDRLAGESSYNEQFF.

The genes are TRBV7-2 and TRBJ2-5; 7 bases match TRBD2. The CDR3 is made up of 15 amino acids. V lost 5 bases and J lost 2; bases outside the gene matches: 8. Germline V gene data show CDR1 as SGHTA and CDR2 as FQGNSA. The CDR3 bases are TGTGCCAGCAGCCCCCTGGCAGCGGGACAAGAGACCCAGTACTTC. Encoded protein: CASSPLAAGQETQYF.

CDR3 loop: CAIRKGHHPEAFF. The CDR3 DNA is TGTGCCATCAGGAAGGGACATCACCCTGAAGCTTTCTTT. V is TRBV10-3 and J is TRBJ1-1; tentatively, D is TRBD1 (6 bases). The germline V and J ends were trimmed by 6 bases and 6 bases, with 14 bases remaining between them. The CDR3 consists of 13 residues. From germline, CDR1 is ENHRY and CDR2 SYGVKD.